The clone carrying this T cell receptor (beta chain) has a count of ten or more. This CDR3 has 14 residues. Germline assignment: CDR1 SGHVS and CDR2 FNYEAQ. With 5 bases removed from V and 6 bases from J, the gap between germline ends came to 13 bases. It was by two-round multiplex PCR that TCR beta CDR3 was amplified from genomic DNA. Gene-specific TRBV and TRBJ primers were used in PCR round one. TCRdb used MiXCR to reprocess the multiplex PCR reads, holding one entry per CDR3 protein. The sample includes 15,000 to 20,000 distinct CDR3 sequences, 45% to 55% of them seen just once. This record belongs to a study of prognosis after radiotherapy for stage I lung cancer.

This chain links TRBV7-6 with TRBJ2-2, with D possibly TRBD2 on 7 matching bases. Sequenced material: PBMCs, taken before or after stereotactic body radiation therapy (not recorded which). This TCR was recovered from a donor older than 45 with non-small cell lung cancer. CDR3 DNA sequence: TGTGCCAGCAGCCCTAGAGGGGGGGCCGGGGAGCTGTTTTTT. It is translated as CASSPRGGAGELFF.